The 13 T cell receptor beta chains below all came from one sample that was sequenced in a study of PD-1 blockade in classical Hodgkin lymphoma. Libraries were prepared by immunoSEQ multiplex PCR; TCRdb keeps only in-frame clonotypes and omits some of them. The repertoire holds approximately 160,000 clones, with about 78% as singletons. Each patient's relapse followed autologous stem cell transplantation, and brentuximab vedotin exposure varied. This sample comprised peripheral blood mononuclear cells (PBMCs), obtained before the second cycle of nivolumab. All receptors derive from a human donor with classical Hodgkin lymphoma.

This chain joins TRBV29-1 and TRBJ2-7; TRBD1 or TRBD2 may be the D gene (5 bases each). The ends were cut back, 3 bases at V and 5 bases at J, with 17 bases in the middle. The CDR3 length is 14 residues. CDR1 is SQVTM, CDR2 ANQGSEA, per germline. CDR3 DNA: TGCAGCGTTGATTGGGGGACGCGAGGCCACGAGCAGTACTTC. The encoded protein is CSVDWGTRGHEQYF.

Written as DNA, the CDR3 is TGCGCCAGCAGCCAAGTCGGATCCTACAATGAGCAGTTCTTC. This sequence encodes CASSQVGSYNEQFF. V and J are TRBV4-1 and TRBJ2-1; D remains unclear. Germline V gene lookup returns CDR1 MGHRA and CDR2 YSYEKL. The V end lost 1 base, the J end lost 1 base, and 5 bases lay between the germline ends. The CDR3 is 14 amino acids.

The chain couples TRBV5-1 to TRBJ1-2, with D tentatively TRBD1 (6 bases). V lost 4 bases to trimming and J lost 2 bases, with 9 bases between them. Looked up from germline, CDR1 is SGHRS and CDR2 is YFSETQ. The CDR3 spans 13 residues. As DNA, the CDR3 is TGCGCCAGCAGCCAGGACAGAAACTATGGCTACACCTTC. As protein: CASSQDRNYGYTF.

The chain recombines TRBV9 with TRBJ2-3, with D tentatively TRBD1 (5 bases). V dropped 4 bases and J dropped 6 bases, with 6 bases sitting between them. The CDR3 sequence is 11 residues long. CDR1 and CDR2 (germline): SGDLS, YYNGEE. The CDR3 DNA follows: TGTGCCAGCAGCCCAGGGGATACGCAGTATTTT. Its translation is CASSPGDTQYF.

The chain employs TRBV7-3 and TRBJ2-5; a possible D gene is TRBD2 (6 bases). The length of the CDR3 is 13 residues. The V gene lost 6 bases and the J gene lost 2 bases, with 10 bases spanning the gap. Germline V gene data show CDR1 as SGHTA and CDR2 as FQGTGA. CDR3 sequence reads: CASSASAQETQYF. As DNA, the CDR3 is TGTGCCAGCAGTGCTAGCGCTCAAGAGACCCAGTACTTC.

This chain connects TRBV9 to TRBJ2-5; 7 positions match TRBD1. CDR1 and CDR2 from the germline V gene are SGDLS and YYNGEE. Germline trimming cut 0 bases from V and 1 base from J; bases unmatched to any gene: 3. CDR3 size: 15 residues. The chain's CDR3 is CASSVGQGTQETQYF. In nucleotides, the CDR3 is TGTGCCAGCAGCGTAGGACAGGGAACCCAAGAGACCCAGTACTTC.

The V and J genes are TRBV4-1 and TRBJ2-2; the match to TRBD2 covers 7 bases. Germline values: CDR1 MGHRA, CDR2 YSYEKL. V was clipped by 6 bases and J by 4 bases; unmatched bases: 8. The CDR3 covers 15 residues. CDR3 nucleotide sequence: TGCGCCAGCAGATACACCGGGGGGACCACCGGGGAGCTGTTTTTT. Encoded protein: CASRYTGGTTGELFF.

The gene calls are TRBV18 and TRBJ2-7; TRBD2 matches 10 bases. CDR3 size: 18 residues. V was clipped by 2 bases and J by 2 bases; unmatched bases: 12. The V gene's germline CDR1 is KGHSH and CDR2 LQKENI. CDR3 in amino acids: CASSPIGPGLADTYEQYF. The CDR3 DNA is TGTGCCAGCTCACCAATCGGTCCCGGACTAGCGGATACCTACGAGCAGTACTTC.

The chain recombines TRBV28 with TRBJ1-1; possibly TRBD1 for D (6 bases). V shed 5 bases and J shed 1 base, with 29 bases lying between them. This CDR3 comprises 20 residues. Germline V lookup: CDR1 MDHEN, CDR2 SYDVKM. CDR3 residues: CASSPWGRQVGDIGNTEAFF. As DNA, the CDR3 is TGTGCCAGCAGTCCTTGGGGGCGGCAGGTAGGGGACATAGGGAACACTGAAGCTTTCTTT.

The DNA of the CDR3 is TGTGCCAGCAGCCGCTACACGAGCTCCTATAATTCACCCCTCCACTTT. It codes for CASSRYTSSYNSPLHF. V gene TRBV5-5 combines with J gene TRBJ1-6; D call uncertain. Germline lookup yields CDR1 SGHKS and CDR2 YYEKEE (reference sequence). Trimming left V 4 bases short and J 0 bases short, with 11 bases between. This CDR3 contains 16 residues.

The J gene is TRBJ1-1, the V gene TRBV29-1; D remains unclear. With 4 bases removed from V and 0 bases from J, the gap between germline ends came to 15 bases. Germline CDR1 reads SQVTM; CDR2 reads ANQGSEA. This CDR3 has 15 residues. The CDR3 region has the DNA TGCAGCGTTGGATGGGCCCTTACCATGAACACTGAAGCTTTCTTT. Translated, it gives CSVGWALTMNTEAFF.

This chain connects TRBV5-1 to TRBJ2-7; D might be TRBD1 (6 bases). V lost 3 bases to trimming and J lost 5 bases, with 12 bases between them. The germline V gene has CDR1 SGHRS and CDR2 YFSETQ. The CDR3 is 13 residues long. The CDR3 spells CASSSDRGNEQYF. CDR3 coding DNA: TGCGCCAGCAGCTCGGACAGAGGGAACGAGCAGTACTTC. The full variable domain, its missing parts supplied by reference TRBV5-1 and TRBJ2-7, is KAGVTQTPRYLIKTRGQQVTLSCSPISGHRSVSWYQQTPGQGLQFLFEYFSETQRNKGNFPGRFSGRQFSNSRSEMNVSTLELGDSALYLCASSSDRGNEQYFGPGTRLTVT.

This chain joins TRBV11-2 and TRBJ2-7, with 15 bases matching TRBD2. The CDR3 has 16 amino acids. Germline V lookup: CDR1 SGHAT, CDR2 FQNNGV. The J segment lost 4 bases and the V segment lost 4 bases, leaving 5 bases of the junction unmatched. CDR3 residues: CASSWGTSGRLYEQYF. CDR3 DNA sequence: TGTGCCAGCAGCTGGGGGACTAGCGGGAGGCTTTACGAGCAGTACTTC.